These 26 T cell receptor beta chains share one sample of origin, sequenced in a study of shared clonotypes between healthy human individuals. Sequencing used immunoSEQ multiplex PCR; TCRdb keeps in-frame clones, though not all of them. Of about 680,000 clones in the sample, roughly 70% were seen once. The specimen was memory CD4+ T cells sorted from blood. Subset here: CD45RA-negative fraction. The receptor set was obtained from a woman between 25 and 40 years old in good health.

The chain joins TRBV30 to TRBJ2-7, with 12 bases matching TRBD2. The CDR3 is 15 amino acids. V lost 2 bases, J lost 5 bases, and 7 bases stayed unmatched. Germline V gene data show CDR1 as GTSNPN and CDR2 as SVGIG (reference sequence). In DNA form, the CDR3 reads TGTGCCTGGAGTCTAGCGGGAGGGCCGTCGGACGAGCAGTACTTC. The encoded protein is CAWSLAGGPSDEQYF.

This sequence joins TRBV30 and TRBJ2-5, with TRBD1 matching over 10 bases. Looked up from germline, CDR1 is GTSNPN and CDR2 is SVGIG (reference sequence). The CDR3 consists of 14 residues. With 0 bases clipped from V and 7 bases from J, the junction kept 5 bases outside the gene matches. CDR3 sequence (DNA): TGTGCCTGGAGTGTAGGGACAGGGGCTGGGACCCAGTACTTC. Its protein is CAWSVGTGAGTQYF.

The rearrangement joins TRBV7-7 to TRBJ2-2; 7 bases map to TRBD2. This CDR3 has 16 residues. With V trimmed by 4 bases and J by 5 bases, 10 bases remained unmatched. CDR1 and CDR2 (germline): SSHAT, FNYEAQ (reference sequence). CDR3 residues: CASSYVRGGGTGELFF. DNA for the CDR3: TGTGCCAGCAGCTATGTCCGTGGGGGAGGGACCGGGGAGCTGTTTTTT.

The DNA for the CDR3 is TGTGCCAGCAGCGTAGACCCAGCGGGCACAGATACGCAGTATTTT. Translating it yields CASSVDPAGTDTQYF. The V and J genes are TRBV9 and TRBJ2-3, with a possible D match to TRBD2 (5 bases). V lost 0 bases and J lost 1, with 9 bases in between. Germline assignment: CDR1 SGDLS and CDR2 YYNGEE. The length of the CDR3 is 15 residues.

The chain joins TRBV19 to TRBJ1-2; the D is unclear. The CDR3 length is 14 residues. Germline CDR1 and CDR2: LNHDA and SQIVND (reference sequence). Trimming took 5 bases from V and 6 from J, leaving 16 bases between them. The chain's CDR3 is CASSRLNGDNGYTF. The CDR3 bases are TGTGCCAGTAGTCGCCTTAATGGGGATAATGGCTACACCTTC.

V is TRBV28 and J is TRBJ2-5; 9 bases are a match to TRBD2. With 6 bases clipped from V and 4 bases from J, the junction kept 9 bases outside the gene matches. The CDR3 contains 15 residues. The germline gives CDR1 MDHEN, CDR2 SYDVKM. The CDR3 DNA reads as TGTGCCAGCAGCCGTAGCGGGAGATTGGTAGAGACCCAGTACTTC. It codes for CASSRSGRLVETQYF.

This chain uses TRBV7-9 with TRBJ2-1; 11 bases align to TRBD2. J was trimmed by 5 bases and V by 2 bases; bases with no gene match: 8. The CDR3 is 17 amino acids. Germline V gives CDR1 SEHNR, CDR2 FQNEAQ (reference sequence). This CDR3 is CASSLRILAGVNNEQFF. The CDR3 region has the DNA TGTGCCAGCAGCTTACGGATACTAGCGGGAGTGAACAATGAGCAGTTCTTC.

The chain has TRBV7-2 and TRBJ2-5; possible D gene TRBD2, 6 bases. Germline V gene lookup returns CDR1 SGHTA and CDR2 FQGNSA. This CDR3 contains 14 residues. Trimming stripped 0 bases from V and 5 bases from J, with 10 bases between. CDR3 sequence (DNA): TGTGCCAGCAGCTTAGCCACTAGCTTTGAGACCCAGTACTTC. Protein: CASSLATSFETQYF. Complete variable domain (other parts from reference TRBV7-2 and TRBJ2-5): GAGVSQSPSNKVTEKGKDVELRCDPISGHTALYWYRQSLGQGLEFLIYFQGNSAPDKSGLPSDRFSAERTGGSVSTLTIQRTQQEDSAVYLCASSLATSFETQYFGPGTRLLVL.

Of note for this clone: Other DNA sequences in this sample translate to the same CDR3. The chain employs TRBV18 and TRBJ1-1, with D maybe TRBD1 (5 bases). Germline assignment: CDR1 KGHSH and CDR2 LQKENI. The CDR3 consists of 12 residues. Trimming took off 1 base at V and 5 bases at J, with 5 bases between the two ends. The CDR3 spells CASSPQGTEAFF. In DNA, the CDR3 is TGTGCCAGCTCACCACAGGGGACTGAAGCTTTCTTT. Combining the CDR3 with reference TRBV18 and TRBJ1-1 gives the whole variable domain NAGVMQNPRHLVRRRGQEARLRCSPMKGHSHVYWYRQLPEEGLKFMVYLQKENIIDESGMPKERFSAEFPKEGPSILRIQQVVRGDSAAYFCASSPQGTEAFFGQGTRLTVV.

The table lists this clone with a count of one. This chain connects TRBV4-2 to TRBJ2-1; the D gene is possibly TRBD2 (5 bases). The germline V gene has CDR1 LGHNA and CDR2 YNFKEQ. V lost 2 bases, J lost 0 bases, and 11 bases lay in between. The CDR3 contains 16 residues. The CDR3 is CASSQRSASSYNEQFF. In DNA form, the CDR3 reads TGTGCCAGCAGCCAACGTAGCGCGAGCTCCTACAATGAGCAGTTCTTC.

This clone was seen more than once but under ten times. J is TRBJ2-3 and V is TRBV7-2; D possibly matches TRBD1 or TRBD2 (6 bases each). Per the germline V gene, CDR1 is SGHTA and CDR2 is FQGNSA. V was pared by 6 bases and J by 11 bases, with 12 bases between. The CDR3 runs 11 residues. The CDR3 region is CASRGGRGQYF. CDR3 sequence (DNA): TGTGCCAGCAGAGGGGGGAGAGGGCAGTATTTT.

The gene calls are TRBV30 and TRBJ1-5; D is unresolved. The CDR3 length is 14 residues. The V and J ends lost 2 bases and 2 bases respectively, with 10 bases between them. In germline, CDR1 is GTSNPN, CDR2 SVGIG (reference sequence). CDR3 region: CAWSLDWGNQPQHF. The CDR3 nucleotides are TGTGCCTGGAGTCTCGACTGGGGCAATCAGCCCCAGCATTTT. Full variable domain (remainder filled in from reference TRBV30 and TRBJ1-5): SQTIHQWPATLVQPVGSPLSLECTVEGTSNPNLYWYRQAAGRGLQLLFYSVGIGQISSEVPQNLSASRPQDRQFILSSKKLLLSDSGFYLCAWSLDWGNQPQHFGDGTRLSIL.

The chain combines TRBV28 with TRBJ2-7; TRBD2 matches at 7 bases. V lost 6 bases, J lost 9 bases, and 23 bases stayed unmatched. CDR3 length: 17 amino acids. Germline V gene sequence: CDR1 MDHEN, CDR2 SYDVKM. The CDR3 region has the DNA TGTGCCAGCAGAGGAGTTCGTCATAGCGGGTCCGACTGGGGGCAGTACTTC. Amino acids: CASRGVRHSGSDWGQYF.

This clone appeared a few times. As DNA, the CDR3 is TGTGCCAGTACAAAGGACAGGGCTCGAGGCACCATATATTTT. This gives the protein CASTKDRARGTIYF. The chain combines TRBV19 with TRBJ1-3; 8 bases line up with TRBD1. CDR3 length: 14 residues. With V trimmed by 7 bases and J by 9 bases, 11 bases remained unmatched. Germline lookup yields CDR1 LNHDA and CDR2 SQIVND (reference sequence).

This clone appeared a few times. The chain recombines TRBV18 with TRBJ1-1; 7 positions match TRBD1. Germline V gene data show CDR1 as KGHSH and CDR2 as LQKENI. The CDR3 covers 13 residues. V dropped 4 bases and J dropped 7; count of bases not matched to a gene: 6. The chain's CDR3 is CASSQDRTLEAFF. The CDR3 DNA sequence: TGTGCCAGCTCACAGGACAGGACCCTTGAAGCTTTCTTT. The full variable domain, with the rest looked up from reference TRBV18 and TRBJ1-1, is NAGVMQNPRHLVRRRGQEARLRCSPMKGHSHVYWYRQLPEEGLKFMVYLQKENIIDESGMPKERFSAEFPKEGPSILRIQQVVRGDSAAYFCASSQDRTLEAFFGQGTRLTVV.

The V call is TRBV12-5, the J call TRBJ2-1; D perhaps matches TRBD1 (7 bases). The CDR3 totals 13 residues. V was pared by 8 bases and J by 4 bases, with 12 bases between. Per germline, CDR1 LGHNT and CDR2 FRNRAP. The CDR3 sequence is CASRAGQYNEQFF. The CDR3 DNA is TGTGCTAGTAGGGCGGGACAGTACAATGAGCAGTTCTTC.

This CDR3 is CASSYSNRALSNEQFF. CDR3 sequence (DNA): TGTGCCAGCAGTTACTCGAATCGAGCGCTGAGCAATGAGCAGTTCTTC. The chain uses TRBV6-5 and TRBJ2-1; D uncertain. Germline values: CDR1 MNHEY, CDR2 SVGAGI. CDR3 length: 16 residues. The ends were cut back, 0 bases at V and 6 bases at J, with 15 bases in the middle.

This clone was counted once. The V and J genes are TRBV13 and TRBJ2-2; D possibly corresponds to TRBD1 (6 bases). CDR1 PRHDT and CDR2 FYEKMQ come from the germline V gene (reference sequence). Trimming took 11 bases from V and 6 from J, leaving 25 bases between them. The CDR3 is 16 residues long. DNA of the CDR3: TGTGCCTCAACAGGACAGAATCAGGGATTGGCCGGGGAGCTGTTTTTT. Its protein product is CASTGQNQGLAGELFF.

The V and J genes are TRBV19 and TRBJ1-3; D gene uncertain. This CDR3 spans 14 amino acids. Trimming pared 4 bases from V and 1 base from J, leaving 8 bases between. The V gene's germline CDR1 is LNHDA and CDR2 SQIVND (reference sequence). Written as DNA, the CDR3 is TGTGCCAGTAGTACCGGGGAGTCTGGAAACACCATATATTTT. Protein: CASSTGESGNTIYF.

The chain links TRBV28 to TRBJ1-5; D is unclear. V was trimmed by 6 bases and J by 5 bases, leaving 11 bases between them. Germline CDR1 MDHEN, CDR2 SYDVKM. The CDR3 covers 13 residues. CDR3 protein: CASRGRRDQPQHF. DNA of the CDR3: TGTGCCAGCAGGGGCAGAAGGGATCAGCCCCAGCATTTT.

J is TRBJ2-1 and V is TRBV2; tentatively, D is TRBD1 or TRBD2 (5 bases each). Trimming pared 3 bases from V and 8 bases from J, leaving 20 bases between. This CDR3 has 16 residues. Per germline, CDR1 SNHLY and CDR2 FYNNEI. The CDR3 protein is CASSEGGANSVDEQFF. For the CDR3, the DNA is TGTGCCAGCAGTGAGGGTGGGGCCAATAGCGTCGATGAGCAGTTCTTC. The full variable domain, rest sourced from reference TRBV2 and TRBJ2-1, is EPEVTQTPSHQVTQMGQEVILRCVPISNHLYFYWYRQILGQKVEFLVSFYNNEISEKSEIFDDQFSVERPDGSNFTLKIRSTKLEDSAMYFCASSEGGANSVDEQFFGPGTRLTVL.

The J gene is TRBJ2-1, the V gene TRBV15; no firm D call. In germline, CDR1 is LNHNV, CDR2 YYDKDF (reference sequence). Trimming removed 6 bases from V and 10 bases from J, with 13 bases in between. This CDR3 is 12 amino acids long. The CDR3 here is CATSILDGEQFF. CDR3 DNA: TGTGCCACCAGTATCCTAGACGGCGAGCAGTTCTTC.

The J gene is TRBJ1-5, the V gene TRBV12-2; whether TRBD1, the table's D call, matches the DNA was not checked. TRBV12-2 is given as a pseudogene. This CDR3 has 14 residues. For the CDR3, the DNA is TGTGCAAGTCGCTTAGAGACAGACGGTCAGCCCCAGCATTTT. This encodes CASRLETDGQPQHF.

The chain couples TRBV5-5 to TRBJ2-5; TRBD1 matches at 8 bases. This CDR3 contains 16 residues. CDR1 is SGHKS, CDR2 YYEKEE, per germline (reference sequence). The trim removed 4 bases at V and 0 bases at J, leaving 8 bases unmatched. The CDR3 region is CASSVTGQEYQETQYF. Written as DNA, the CDR3 is TGTGCCAGCAGCGTGACGGGACAGGAGTACCAAGAGACCCAGTACTTC.

The chain links TRBV11-2 to TRBJ1-4, with no clear D. The CDR3 runs to 15 residues. CDR1 SGHAT and CDR2 FQNNGV come from the germline V gene. V was cut by 1 base and J by 7 bases, with 13 bases left in between. CDR3 in amino acids: CASSLVRGSSEKLFF. The CDR3 region has the DNA TGTGCCAGCAGCTTAGTCCGGGGTTCGAGTGAAAAACTGTTTTTT.

This clone has more than one count but fewer than ten. The chain is built from TRBV7-9 and TRBJ1-2; TRBD1 is a possible D gene (6 bases). Germline lookup yields CDR1 SEHNR and CDR2 FQNEAQ (reference sequence). This CDR3 spans 12 amino acids. V dropped 8 bases and J dropped 8 bases, with 15 bases sitting between them. CDR3 DNA: TGTGCCAGCTTCCAGTTTACAGGGGGCTACACCTTC. As protein: CASFQFTGGYTF.